This T cell receptor (beta chain) was recovered during a study of identical twins. Points from the study as a whole: The study reached conclusions through statistical analysis that was cross-sectional, not following the same donors.

All of the donors were Caucasians in good health. Details on this clonotype: The antigen is unknown.

A universal primer site came from template switching; cDNA carried unique molecular identifiers. TCRdb reprocessed the 5' RACE reads via MiXCR and lists one record per CDR3 protein. The sample shows approximately 590,000 distinct CDR3 sequences, approximately 10% of them seen only once. The data were also submitted as part of a second study, on yellow fever vaccine responses in identical twins. That source reports: As reported, the vaccine T cell response of twins seemed partly convergent and partly personalized.

Sequenced input: PBMCs. This TCR derives from a woman aged 18 to 35 in good health.

The CDR3 DNA reads as TGTGCCAGCAGTCAACGGGGAGCGGGGGGAAACAATGAGCAGTTCTTC. Translating it yields CASSQRGAGGNNEQFF. This chain uses TRBV7-2 with TRBJ2-1; 9 nucleotides line up with TRBD2. CDR3 length: 16 amino acids. Germline CDR1 is SGHTA and CDR2 is FQGNSA. V shed 6 bases and J 5 bases; nucleotides not matched to a gene: 11. The full variable domain, its missing parts supplied by reference TRBV7-2 and TRBJ2-1, is GAGVSQSPSNKVTEKGKDVELRCDPISGHTALYWYRQSLGQGLEFLIYFQGNSAPDKSGLPSDRFSAERTGGSVSTLTIQRTQQEDSAVYLCASSQRGAGGNNEQFFGPGTRLTVL.